The 10 T cell receptor beta chains listed next were all sequenced from one sample in a study of T-cell reconstitution after alpha-beta-depleted transplantation in children. Preparation of the TCRbeta library involved a method that used unique molecular identifiers. TCRdb called the PCR reads again in MiXCR, with one record for every CDR3 protein. The table lists over 85,000 distinct CDR3 sequences, about 6.8% of them singletons. The source was PBMCs, collected before TCRalphabeta/CD19-depleted stem cell transplant. The receptors here all came from a boy younger than 10 with acute lymphoblastic leukemia, due to receive a stem cell transplant.

J is TRBJ2-1 and V is TRBV7-9; 8 bases fit TRBD2. The CDR3 is 13 residues long. With 5 bases clipped from V and 7 bases from J, the junction kept 4 bases outside the gene matches. In germline, CDR1 is SEHNR, CDR2 FQNEAQ (reference sequence). The CDR3 here is CASSPRLANEQFF. The CDR3, as DNA: TGTGCCAGCAGCCCCAGACTAGCGAATGAGCAGTTCTTC. The entire variable domain, with the rest obtained from reference TRBV7-9 and TRBJ2-1, is as follows: DTGVSQNPRHKITKRGQNVTFRCDPISEHNRLYWYRQTLGQGPEFLTYFQNEAQLEKSRLLSDRFSAERPKGSFSTLEIQRTEQGDSAMYLCASSPRLANEQFFGPGTRLTVL.

This clonotype was detected only a few times. J is TRBJ2-7 and V is TRBV7-6; 9 nucleotides agree with TRBD2. CDR3 size: 17 residues. In germline, CDR1 is SGHVS, CDR2 FNYEAQ. Losses at the gene ends were 2 bases for V and 3 bases for J; bases not matched to a gene: 11. Here the CDR3 DNA reads TGTGCCAGCAGCTTATCCCCTAGCGGGGCGGGCAACTACGAGCAGTACTTC. Translating it yields CASSLSPSGAGNYEQYF.

This clonotype was detected only a few times. CDR3 protein: CASSTSGGFYEQYF. The CDR3 DNA sequence: TGTGCCAGCAGTACTAGCGGGGGTTTTTACGAGCAGTACTTC. The rearrangement joins TRBV7-8 to TRBJ2-7; 11 nucleotides agree with TRBD2. The V and J ends lost 6 bases and 4 bases, in that order; junction bases with no gene match: 5. The CDR3 consists of 14 residues. CDR1 and CDR2 from the germline V gene are SGHVS and FQNEAQ.

A few counts support this clonotype. The V call is TRBV5-1, the J call TRBJ2-7, with D possibly being TRBD1 or TRBD2 (5 bases each). V was shortened by 3 bases and J by 0 bases, with 7 bases between the two germline ends. CDR1 and CDR2 from the germline V gene are SGHRS and YFSETQ. The CDR3 runs to 13 residues. The CDR3 spells CASSSGTSYEQYF. The CDR3 bases are TGCGCCAGCAGCTCGGGGACCTCCTACGAGCAGTACTTC.

The sample holds many counts of this clonotype. The V and J genes are TRBV7-8 and TRBJ1-1, with TRBD1 matching 10 bases. This CDR3 has 14 amino acids. Germline V gene sequence: CDR1 SGHVS, CDR2 FQNEAQ. With V trimmed by 4 bases and J by 1 base, 0 bases remained unmatched. This CDR3 is CASSWDRGNTEAFF. The CDR3 nucleotides are TGTGCCAGCAGCTGGGACAGGGGGAACACTGAAGCTTTCTTT. The complete variable domain, with remaining parts taken from reference TRBV7-8 and TRBJ1-1, reads GAGVSQSPRYKVAKRGQDVALRCDPISGHVSLFWYQQALGQGPEFLTYFQNEAQLDKSGLPSDRFFAERPEGSVSTLKIQRTQQEDSAVYLCASSWDRGNTEAFFGQGTRLTVV.

This clonotype was counted at least ten times. The chain couples TRBV4-3 to TRBJ2-4; D gene ambiguous. The CDR3 loop spans 18 amino acids. V gave up 0 bases and J gave up 0 bases, with 15 bases separating them. Germline V gene data show CDR1 as LGHNA and CDR2 as YSLEER. Here the CDR3 DNA reads TGCGCCAGCAGCCAAGAGTCCTGGCAGTTACTAGCCAAAAACATTCAGTACTTC. Translated, it gives CASSQESWQLLAKNIQYF.

This chain links TRBV5-2 with TRBJ2-7; the table calls TRBD1, which could not be checked here. TRBV5-2 has pseudogene status. The CDR3 has 15 amino acids. CDR3: CAMGPRILRYYEQYF. CDR3 bases: TGTGCCATGGGCCCCCGGATCCTAAGGTACTACGAGCAGTACTTC.

V is TRBV5-6 and J is TRBJ1-2, with D maybe TRBD1 (6 bases). Germline values: CDR1 SGHDT, CDR2 YYEEEE. Trimming shortened V by 4 bases and J by 6 bases, and 16 bases separated the two germline ends. The CDR3 has 14 amino acids. The CDR3 coding sequence is TGTGCCAGCAGCCTAGGGGGAGGGATGGATGGCTACACCTTC. The encoded protein is CASSLGGGMDGYTF.

This clonotype showed up many times. V gene TRBV6-5 combines with J gene TRBJ2-7, with D maybe TRBD1 (5 bases). Germline loops: CDR1 MNHEY, CDR2 SVGAGI. V was cut by 0 bases and J by 7 bases, with 16 bases left in between. The length of the CDR3 is 15 residues. The CDR3 DNA sequence: TGTGCCAGCAGTTACTCGAGACAGTCAAGGGGTGAGCAGTACTTC. This encodes CASSYSRQSRGEQYF.

This sequence joins TRBV5-8 and TRBJ2-1; weak D call: TRBD2 (6 bases). Germline V gene lookup returns CDR1 SGHTS and CDR2 YDEGEE. V was shortened by 4 bases and J by 4 bases, with 12 bases between the two germline ends. This CDR3 is 14 amino acids long. DNA for the CDR3: TGTGCCAGCAGCCAGACTAGTAATTACAATGAGCAGTTCTTC. Translated: CASSQTSNYNEQFF.